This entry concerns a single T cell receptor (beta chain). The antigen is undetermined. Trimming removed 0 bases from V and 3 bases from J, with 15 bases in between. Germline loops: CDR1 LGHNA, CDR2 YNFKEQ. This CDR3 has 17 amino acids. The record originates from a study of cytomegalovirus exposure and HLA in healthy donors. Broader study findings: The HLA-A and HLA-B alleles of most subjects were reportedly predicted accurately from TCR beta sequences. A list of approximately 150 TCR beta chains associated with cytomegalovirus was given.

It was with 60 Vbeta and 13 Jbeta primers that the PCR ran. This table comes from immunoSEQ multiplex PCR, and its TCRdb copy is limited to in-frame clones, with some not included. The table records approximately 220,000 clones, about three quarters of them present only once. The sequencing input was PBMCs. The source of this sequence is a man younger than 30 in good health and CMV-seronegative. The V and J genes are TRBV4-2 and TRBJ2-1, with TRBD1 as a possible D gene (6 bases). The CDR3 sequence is CASSQDRGSGFYNEQFF. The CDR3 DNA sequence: TGTGCCAGCAGCCAAGATAGGGGGTCGGGATTCTACAATGAGCAGTTCTTC.